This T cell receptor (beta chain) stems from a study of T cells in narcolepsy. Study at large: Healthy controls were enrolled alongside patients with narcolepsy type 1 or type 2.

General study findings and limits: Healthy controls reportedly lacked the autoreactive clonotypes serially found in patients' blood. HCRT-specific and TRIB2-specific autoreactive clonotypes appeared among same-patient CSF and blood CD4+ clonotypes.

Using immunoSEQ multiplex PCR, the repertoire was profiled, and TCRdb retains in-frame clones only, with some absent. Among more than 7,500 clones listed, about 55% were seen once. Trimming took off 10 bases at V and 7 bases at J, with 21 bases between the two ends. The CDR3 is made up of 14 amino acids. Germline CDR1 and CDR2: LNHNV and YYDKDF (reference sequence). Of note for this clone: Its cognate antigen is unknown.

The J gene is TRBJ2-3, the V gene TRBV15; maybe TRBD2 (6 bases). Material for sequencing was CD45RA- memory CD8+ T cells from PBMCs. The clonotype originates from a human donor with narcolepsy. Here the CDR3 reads CAIAGSPPHNTQYF. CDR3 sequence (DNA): TGTGCCATCGCGGGGTCTCCCCCCCACAATACGCAGTATTTT.